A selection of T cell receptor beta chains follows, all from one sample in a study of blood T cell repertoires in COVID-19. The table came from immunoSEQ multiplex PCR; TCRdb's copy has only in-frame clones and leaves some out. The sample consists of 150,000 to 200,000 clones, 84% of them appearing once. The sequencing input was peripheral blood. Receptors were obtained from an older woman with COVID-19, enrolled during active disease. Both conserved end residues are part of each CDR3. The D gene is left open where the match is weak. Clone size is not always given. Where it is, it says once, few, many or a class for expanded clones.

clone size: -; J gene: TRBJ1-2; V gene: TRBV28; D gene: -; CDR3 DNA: TGTGCCAGCACCCCCGGGGGGTATGGCTACACCTTC; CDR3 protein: CASTPGGYGYTF
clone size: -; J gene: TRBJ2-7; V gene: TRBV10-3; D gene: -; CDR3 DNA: TGTGCCATCAGTGAGTCACTAGCCCAGCAGTACTTC; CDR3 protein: CAISESLAQQYF
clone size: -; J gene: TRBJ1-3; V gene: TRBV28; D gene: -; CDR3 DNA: TGTGCCAGCATCGGGGGGGGCGGAAACACCATATATTTT; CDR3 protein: CASIGGGGNTIYF
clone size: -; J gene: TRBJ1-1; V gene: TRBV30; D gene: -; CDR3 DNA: TGTGCCTGGAGTGTAAATATGAACACTGAAGCTTTCTTT; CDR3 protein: CAWSVNMNTEAFF
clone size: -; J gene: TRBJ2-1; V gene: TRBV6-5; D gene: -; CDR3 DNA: TGTGCCAGCAGTCCGTCACCGGGATCCTACAATGAGCAGTTCTTC; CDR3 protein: CASSPSPGSYNEQFF
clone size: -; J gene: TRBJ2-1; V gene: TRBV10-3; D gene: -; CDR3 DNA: TGTGCCATCAGAGATCAGGGGGGTCTGATCAATGAGCAGTTCTTC; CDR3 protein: CAIRDQGGLINEQFF
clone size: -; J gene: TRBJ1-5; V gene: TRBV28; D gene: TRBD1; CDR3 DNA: TGTGCCAGCAGGGCGGCCACAGGGGGGGGTCGGCCCCAGCATTTT; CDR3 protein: CASRAATGGGRPQHF
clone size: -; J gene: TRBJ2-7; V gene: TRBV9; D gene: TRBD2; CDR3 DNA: TGTGCCAGCAGCGCCGGTTTAGAATTGGGAGGGCAAGAGCAGTACTTC; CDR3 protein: CASSAGLELGGQEQYF
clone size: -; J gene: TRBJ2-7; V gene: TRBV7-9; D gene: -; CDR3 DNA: TGTGCCAGCAGCCAGCAAGCGGACAGCTACGAGCAGTACTTC; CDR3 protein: CASSQQADSYEQYF
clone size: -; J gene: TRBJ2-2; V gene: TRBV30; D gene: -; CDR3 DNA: TGTGCCTGGAGAGGAACAACAGCTCCGAACACCGGGGAGCTGTTTTTT; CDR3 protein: CAWRGTTAPNTGELFF
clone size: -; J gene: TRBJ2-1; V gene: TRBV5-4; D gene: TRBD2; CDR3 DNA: TGTGCCAGCAGCGCCGGACTAGCTAATGAGCAGTTCTTC; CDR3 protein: CASSAGLANEQFF
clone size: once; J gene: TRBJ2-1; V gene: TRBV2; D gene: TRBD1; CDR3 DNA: TGTGCCAGCAGGGGGACAGGGAGGACGAATGAGCAGTTCTTC; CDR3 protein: CASRGTGRTNEQFF
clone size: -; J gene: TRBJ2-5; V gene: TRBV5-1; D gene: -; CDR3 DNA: TGCGCCAGCAGCTTCAGCGGACTGGGGGAGACCCAGTACTTC; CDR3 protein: CASSFSGLGETQYF
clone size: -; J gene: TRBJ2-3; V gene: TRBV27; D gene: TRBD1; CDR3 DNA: TGTGCCAGCAGTTTAGGGTGGGGACAGGGAACAGATACGCAGTATTTT; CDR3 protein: CASSLGWGQGTDTQYF
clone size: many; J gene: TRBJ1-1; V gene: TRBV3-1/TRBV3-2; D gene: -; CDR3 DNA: TGTGCCAGCAGCCAATCCGGGAACACTGAAGCTTTCTTT; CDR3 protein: CASSQSGNTEAFF
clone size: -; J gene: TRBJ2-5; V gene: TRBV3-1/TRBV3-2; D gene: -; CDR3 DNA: TGTGCCAGCAGAAAGTCAAAGGGGGAGACCCAGTACTTC; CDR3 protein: CASRKSKGETQYF
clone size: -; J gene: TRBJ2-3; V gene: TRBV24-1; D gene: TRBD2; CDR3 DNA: TGTGCCACCAGCCAGGCGGGCAGGGAGGGTAATACGCAGTATTTT; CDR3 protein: CATSQAGREGNTQYF
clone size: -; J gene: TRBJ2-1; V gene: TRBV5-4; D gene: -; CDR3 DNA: TGTGCCAGCAGCCAGACAGCGGGCTCCTACAATGAGCAGTTCTTC; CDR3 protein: CASSQTAGSYNEQFF
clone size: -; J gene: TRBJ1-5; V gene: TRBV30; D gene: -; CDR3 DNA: TGTGCCTGGAGTCCCGAGTGGGGCCAGCCCCAGCATTTT; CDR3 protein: CAWSPEWGQPQHF
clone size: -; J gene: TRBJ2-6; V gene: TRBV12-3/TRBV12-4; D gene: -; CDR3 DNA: TGTGCCAGCGGCAAATCTGGGGCCAACGTCCTGACTTTC; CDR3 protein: CASGKSGANVLTF
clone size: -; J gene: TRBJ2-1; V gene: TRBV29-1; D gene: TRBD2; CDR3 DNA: TGCAGCGTTGAAGGACTAGCGGGTTACAATGAGCAATTCTTC; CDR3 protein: CSVEGLAGYNEQFF
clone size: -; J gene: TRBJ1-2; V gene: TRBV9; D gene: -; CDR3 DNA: TGTGCCAGCAGCGTATTGGGCAGGGGAATGTATGGCTACACCTTC; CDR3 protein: CASSVLGRGMYGYTF
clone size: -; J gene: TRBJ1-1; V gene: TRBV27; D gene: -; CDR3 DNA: TGTGCCAGCAGTTTATCAGGGGGGAACACTGAAGCTTTCTTT; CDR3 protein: CASSLSGGNTEAFF
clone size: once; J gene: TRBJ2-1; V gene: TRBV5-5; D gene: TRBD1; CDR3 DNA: TGTGCCAGCAGCTTGCAAATACTGACAGGGCAACCCAAAGGGCAGTTCTTC; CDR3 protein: CASSLQILTGQPKGQFF
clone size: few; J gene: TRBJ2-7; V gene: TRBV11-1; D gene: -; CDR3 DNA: TGTGCCAGCAGCAGCCAGCGGGAGCAGTACTTC; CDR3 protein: CASSSQREQYF
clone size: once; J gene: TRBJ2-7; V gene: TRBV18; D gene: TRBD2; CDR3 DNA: TGTGCCAGCTCACTGAAAGCTAGCGGGACAACTGGAGAGCAGTACTTC; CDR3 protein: CASSLKASGTTGEQYF
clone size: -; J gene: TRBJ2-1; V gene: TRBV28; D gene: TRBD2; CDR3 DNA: TGTGCCAGCACCTTGGGAGGGCCCGATGAGCAGTTCTTC; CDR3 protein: CASTLGGPDEQFF
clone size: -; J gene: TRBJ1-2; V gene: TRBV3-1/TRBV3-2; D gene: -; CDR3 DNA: TGTGCCAGCAGCCAAACCGCCAAAGAGATCCGGTATGGCTACACCTTC; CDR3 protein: CASSQTAKEIRYGYTF